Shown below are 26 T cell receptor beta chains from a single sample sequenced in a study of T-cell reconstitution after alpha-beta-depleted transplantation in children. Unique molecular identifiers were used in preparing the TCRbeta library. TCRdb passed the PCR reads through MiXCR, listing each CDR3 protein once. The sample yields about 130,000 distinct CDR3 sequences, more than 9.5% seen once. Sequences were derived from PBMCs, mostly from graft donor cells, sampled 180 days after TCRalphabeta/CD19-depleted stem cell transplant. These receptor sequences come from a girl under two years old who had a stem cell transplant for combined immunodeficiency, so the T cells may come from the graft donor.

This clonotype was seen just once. The DNA of the CDR3 is TGTGCCAGCAGGATCCGGGACAGGGGACCGACTGGCTACACCTTC. Translated, it gives CASRIRDRGPTGYTF. The rearrangement uses TRBV6-2 or TRBV6-3 and TRBJ1-2, with 10 nucleotides matching TRBD1. There are 15 residues in the CDR3. Per the germline V gene, CDR1 is MNHEY and CDR2 is SVGEGT. The V and J ends lost 6 bases and 7 bases, in that order; junction bases with no gene match: 11.

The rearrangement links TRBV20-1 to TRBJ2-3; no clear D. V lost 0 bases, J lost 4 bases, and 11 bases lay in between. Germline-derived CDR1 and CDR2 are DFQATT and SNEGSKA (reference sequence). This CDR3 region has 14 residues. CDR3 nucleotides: TGCAGTGCTAGAGAGCAAGCGTGGGCAGATACGCAGTATTTT. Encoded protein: CSAREQAWADTQYF.

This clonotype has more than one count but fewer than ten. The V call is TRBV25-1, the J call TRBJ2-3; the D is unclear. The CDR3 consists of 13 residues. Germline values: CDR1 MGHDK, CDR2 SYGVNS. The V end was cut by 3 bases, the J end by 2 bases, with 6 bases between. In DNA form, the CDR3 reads TGTGCCAGCAGTGATACTGTCACAGATACGCAGTATTTT. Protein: CASSDTVTDTQYF.

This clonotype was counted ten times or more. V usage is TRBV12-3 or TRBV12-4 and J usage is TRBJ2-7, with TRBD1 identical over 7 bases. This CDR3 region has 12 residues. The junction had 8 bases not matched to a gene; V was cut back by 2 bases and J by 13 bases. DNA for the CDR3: TGTGCCAGCAGTTTAAGGGGGCAGACAGAATACTTC. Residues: CASSLRGQTEYF.

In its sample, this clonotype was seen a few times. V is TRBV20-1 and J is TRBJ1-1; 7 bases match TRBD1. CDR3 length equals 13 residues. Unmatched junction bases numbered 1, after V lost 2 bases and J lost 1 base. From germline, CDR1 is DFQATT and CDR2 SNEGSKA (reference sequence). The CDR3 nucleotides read TGCAGTGCTAGAAGGGACAGGAACACTGAAGCTTTCTTT. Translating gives CSARRDRNTEAFF.

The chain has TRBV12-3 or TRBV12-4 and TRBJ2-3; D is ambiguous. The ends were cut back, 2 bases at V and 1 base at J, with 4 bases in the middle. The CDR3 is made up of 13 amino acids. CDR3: CASSLLRTDTQYF. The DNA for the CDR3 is TGTGCCAGCAGTTTATTGCGCACAGATACGCAGTATTTT.

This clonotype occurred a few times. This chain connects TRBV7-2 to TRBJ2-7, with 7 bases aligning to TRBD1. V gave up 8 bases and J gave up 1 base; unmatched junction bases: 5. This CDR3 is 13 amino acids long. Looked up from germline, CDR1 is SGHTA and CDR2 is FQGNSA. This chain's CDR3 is CASVTGPSYEQYF. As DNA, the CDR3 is TGTGCCAGCGTGACAGGGCCTTCCTACGAGCAGTACTTC. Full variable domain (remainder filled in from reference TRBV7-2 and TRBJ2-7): GAGVSQSPSNKVTEKGKDVELRCDPISGHTALYWYRQSLGQGLEFLIYFQGNSAPDKSGLPSDRFSAERTGGSVSTLTIQRTQQEDSAVYLCASVTGPSYEQYFGPGTRLTVT.

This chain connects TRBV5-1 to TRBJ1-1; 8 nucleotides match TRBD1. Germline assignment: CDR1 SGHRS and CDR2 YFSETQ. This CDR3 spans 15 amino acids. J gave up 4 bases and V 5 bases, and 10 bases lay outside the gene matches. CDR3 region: CASSLGYGTGTEAFF. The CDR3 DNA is TGCGCCAGCAGTTTAGGATATGGGACAGGCACTGAAGCTTTCTTT.

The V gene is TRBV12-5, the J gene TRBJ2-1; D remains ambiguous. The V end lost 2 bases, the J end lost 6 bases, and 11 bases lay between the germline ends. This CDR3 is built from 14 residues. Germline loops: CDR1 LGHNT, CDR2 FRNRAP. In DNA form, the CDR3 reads TGTGCTAGTGGTTTGCTTAGCTTCGGCAATGAGCAGTTCTTC. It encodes CASGLLSFGNEQFF.

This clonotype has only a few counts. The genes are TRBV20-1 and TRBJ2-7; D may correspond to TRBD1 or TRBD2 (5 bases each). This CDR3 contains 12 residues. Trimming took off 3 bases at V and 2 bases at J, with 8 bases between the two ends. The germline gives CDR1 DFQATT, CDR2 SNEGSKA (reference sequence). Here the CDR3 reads CSARGPPYEQYF. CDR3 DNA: TGCAGTGCTAGGGGACCCCCCTACGAGCAGTACTTC.

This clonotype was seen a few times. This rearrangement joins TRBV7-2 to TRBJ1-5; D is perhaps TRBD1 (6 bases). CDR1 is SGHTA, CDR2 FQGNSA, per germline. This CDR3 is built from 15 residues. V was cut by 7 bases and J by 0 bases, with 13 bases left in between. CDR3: CASTPDSHSNQPQHF. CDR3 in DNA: TGTGCCAGCACCCCGGACAGTCATAGCAATCAGCCCCAGCATTTT.

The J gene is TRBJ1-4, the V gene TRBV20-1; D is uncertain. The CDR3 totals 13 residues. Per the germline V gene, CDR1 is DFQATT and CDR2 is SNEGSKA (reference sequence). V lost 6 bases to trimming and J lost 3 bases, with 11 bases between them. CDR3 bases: TGCAGTGCCTGGGCTATCCCTAATGAAAAACTGTTTTTT. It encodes CSAWAIPNEKLFF.

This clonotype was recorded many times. CDR3 sequence (DNA): TGCAGTGCTACTACTAGCCCCGGGGAGCTGTTTTTT. This sequence encodes CSATTSPGELFF. This rearrangement joins TRBV20-1 to TRBJ2-2, with D possibly TRBD2 on 6 matching bases. V dropped 4 bases and J dropped 6 bases, with 9 bases sitting between them. Germline V gene sequence: CDR1 DFQATT, CDR2 SNEGSKA (reference sequence). The CDR3 sequence is 12 residues long.

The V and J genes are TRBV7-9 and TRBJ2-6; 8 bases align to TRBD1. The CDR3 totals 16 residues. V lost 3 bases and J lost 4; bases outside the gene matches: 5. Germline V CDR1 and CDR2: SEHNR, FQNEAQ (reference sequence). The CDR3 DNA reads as TGTGCCAGCAGCTTTACAGGGGGAGAAGGGGCCAACGTCCTGACTTTC. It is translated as CASSFTGGEGANVLTF. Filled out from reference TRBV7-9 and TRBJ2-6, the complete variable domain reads DTGVSQNPRHKITKRGQNVTFRCDPISEHNRLYWYRQTLGQGPEFLTYFQNEAQLEKSRLLSDRFSAERPKGSFSTLEIQRTEQGDSAMYLCASSFTGGEGANVLTFGAGSRLTVL.

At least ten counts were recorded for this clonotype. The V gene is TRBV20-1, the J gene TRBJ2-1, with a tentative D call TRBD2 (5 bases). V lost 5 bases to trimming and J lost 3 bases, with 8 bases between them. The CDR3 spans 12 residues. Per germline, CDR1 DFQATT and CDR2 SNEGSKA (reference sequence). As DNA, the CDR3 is TGCAGTGCTCCCGACTACTACAATGAGCAGTTCTTC. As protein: CSAPDYYNEQFF.

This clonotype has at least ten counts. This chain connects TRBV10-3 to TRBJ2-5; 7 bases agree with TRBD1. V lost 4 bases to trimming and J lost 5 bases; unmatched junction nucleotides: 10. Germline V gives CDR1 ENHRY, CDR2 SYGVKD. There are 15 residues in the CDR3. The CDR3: CAISGAGGIRETQYF. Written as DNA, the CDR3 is TGTGCCATCAGTGGGGCAGGGGGAATCCGGGAGACCCAGTACTTC.

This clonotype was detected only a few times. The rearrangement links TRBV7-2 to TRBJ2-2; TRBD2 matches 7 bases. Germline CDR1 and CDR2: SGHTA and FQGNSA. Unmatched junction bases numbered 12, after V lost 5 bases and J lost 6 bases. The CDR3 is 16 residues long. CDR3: CASSLSMGGPAGELFF. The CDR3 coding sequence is TGTGCCAGCAGCCTCTCTATGGGAGGGCCGGCCGGGGAGCTGTTTTTT.

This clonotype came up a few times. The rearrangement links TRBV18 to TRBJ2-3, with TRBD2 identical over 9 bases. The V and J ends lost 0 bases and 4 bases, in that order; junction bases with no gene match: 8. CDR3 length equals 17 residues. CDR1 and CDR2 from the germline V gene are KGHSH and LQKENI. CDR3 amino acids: CASSPPGLALGADTQYF. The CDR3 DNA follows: TGTGCCAGCTCACCACCGGGACTAGCCCTAGGTGCAGATACGCAGTATTTT.

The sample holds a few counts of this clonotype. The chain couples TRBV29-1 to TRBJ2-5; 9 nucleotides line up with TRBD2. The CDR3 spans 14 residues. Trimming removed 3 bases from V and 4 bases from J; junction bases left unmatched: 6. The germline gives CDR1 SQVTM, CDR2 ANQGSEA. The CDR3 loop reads CSVEISGRSETQYF. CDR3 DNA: TGCAGCGTTGAGATTAGCGGGAGATCAGAGACCCAGTACTTC.

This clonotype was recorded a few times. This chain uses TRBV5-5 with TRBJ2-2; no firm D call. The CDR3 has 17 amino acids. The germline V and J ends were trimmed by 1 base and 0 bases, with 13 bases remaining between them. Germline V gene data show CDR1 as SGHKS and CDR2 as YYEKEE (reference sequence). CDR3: CASSLSMRQANTGELFF. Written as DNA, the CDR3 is TGTGCCAGCAGCTTGAGCATGCGGCAGGCGAACACCGGGGAGCTGTTTTTT.

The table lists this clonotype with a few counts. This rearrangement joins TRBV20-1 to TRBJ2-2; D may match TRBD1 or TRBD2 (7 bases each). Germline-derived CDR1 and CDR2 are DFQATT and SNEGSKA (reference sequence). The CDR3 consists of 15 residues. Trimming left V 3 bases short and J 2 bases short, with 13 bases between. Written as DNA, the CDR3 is TGCAGTGCTAGTCAGGGGGGGGGTAACACCGGGGAGCTGTTTTTT. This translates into CSASQGGGNTGELFF.

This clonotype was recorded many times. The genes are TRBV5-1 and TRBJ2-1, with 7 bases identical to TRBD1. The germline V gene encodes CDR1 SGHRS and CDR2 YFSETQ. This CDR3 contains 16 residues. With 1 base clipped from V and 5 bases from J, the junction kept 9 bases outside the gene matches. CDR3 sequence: CASSLPSGTANNEQFF. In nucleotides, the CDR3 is TGCGCCAGCAGCTTGCCGTCCGGGACAGCAAACAATGAGCAGTTCTTC.

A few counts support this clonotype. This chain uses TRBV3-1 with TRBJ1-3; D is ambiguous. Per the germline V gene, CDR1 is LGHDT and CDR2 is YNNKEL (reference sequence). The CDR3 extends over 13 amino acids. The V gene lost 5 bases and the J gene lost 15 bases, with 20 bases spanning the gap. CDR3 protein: CASSSGGGRKAYF. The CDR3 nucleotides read TGTGCCAGCAGCAGTGGCGGTGGCAGAAAGGCATATTTT.

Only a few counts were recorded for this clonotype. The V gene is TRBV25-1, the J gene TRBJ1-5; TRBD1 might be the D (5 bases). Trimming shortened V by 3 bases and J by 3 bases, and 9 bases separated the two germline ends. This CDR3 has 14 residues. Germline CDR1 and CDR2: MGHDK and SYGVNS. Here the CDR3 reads CASSEDTINQPQHF. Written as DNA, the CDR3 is TGTGCCAGCAGTGAGGACACAATCAATCAGCCCCAGCATTTT.

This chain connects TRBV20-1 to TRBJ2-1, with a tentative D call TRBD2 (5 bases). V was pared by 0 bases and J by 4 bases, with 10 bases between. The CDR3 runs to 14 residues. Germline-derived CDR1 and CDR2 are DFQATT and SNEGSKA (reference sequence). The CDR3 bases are TGCAGTGCTAGAGATACTAGTTCGTACAATGAGCAGTTCTTC. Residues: CSARDTSSYNEQFF.

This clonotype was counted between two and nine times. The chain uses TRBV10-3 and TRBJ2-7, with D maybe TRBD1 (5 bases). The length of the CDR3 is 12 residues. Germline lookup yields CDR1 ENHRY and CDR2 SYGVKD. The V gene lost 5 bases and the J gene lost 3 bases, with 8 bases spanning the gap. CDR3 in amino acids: CAISNQGYEQYF. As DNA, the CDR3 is TGTGCCATCAGTAATCAGGGCTACGAGCAGTACTTC.